This T cell receptor beta chain was retrieved from a study of tumor-infiltrating lymphocytes in glioblastoma multiforme. Multiple V-beta primers and a C-beta primer amplified TCRB from RNA. MiXCR, applied by TCRdb to the multiplex PCR reads, yields one record per CDR3 protein. Among approximately 20,000 distinct CDR3 sequences listed, 65% to 80% were seen once. The germline gives CDR1 MNHNS, CDR2 SASEGT. The CDR3 runs to 14 residues. V gave up 2 bases and J gave up 7 bases; unmatched junction bases: 5. The receptor was isolated from a male donor with glioblastoma. V usage is TRBV6-1 and J usage is TRBJ2-1, with TRBD2 matching over 7 bases. Material: peripheral blood. CDR3 sequence reads: CASSEMFGGNEQFF. The CDR3 nucleotides read TGTGCCAGCAGTGAAATGTTCGGGGGGAATGAGCAGTTCTTC.